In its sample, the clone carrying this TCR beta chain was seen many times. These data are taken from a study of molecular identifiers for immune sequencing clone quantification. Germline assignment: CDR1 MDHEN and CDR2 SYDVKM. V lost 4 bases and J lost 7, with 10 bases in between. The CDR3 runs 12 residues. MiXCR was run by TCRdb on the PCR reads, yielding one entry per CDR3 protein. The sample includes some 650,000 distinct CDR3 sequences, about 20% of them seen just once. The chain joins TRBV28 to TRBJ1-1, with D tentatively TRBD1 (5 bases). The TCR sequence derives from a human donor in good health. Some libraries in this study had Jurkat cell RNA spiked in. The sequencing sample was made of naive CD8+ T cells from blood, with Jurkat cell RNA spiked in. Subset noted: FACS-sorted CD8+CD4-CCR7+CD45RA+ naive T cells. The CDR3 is CASSWDYSEAFF. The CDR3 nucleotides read TGTGCCAGCAGTTGGGACTACAGTGAAGCTTTCTTT.